These 13 T cell receptor beta chains share one sample of origin, sequenced in a study of blood T cells in healthy people across ages. PCR was performed a second time for roughly 7 to 11 cycles using a sample-barcoded 5' primer and a J-beta primer mix. TCRdb used MiXCR to reprocess the 5' RACE reads, holding one entry per CDR3 protein. Of fewer than 950,000 distinct CDR3 sequences listed, roughly 34% were seen once; the top ten hold over 10%. Sequencing was carried out using blood. The receptors were sampled from a man aged 18 to 30 in good health.

This clonotype was recorded many times. The chain uses TRBV3-1 and TRBJ2-5; the D gene is possibly TRBD2 (5 bases). The CDR3 is 15 amino acids. Trimming removed 0 bases at V and 5 bases at J, with 13 bases between. Germline lookup yields CDR1 LGHDT and CDR2 YNNKEL (reference sequence). As DNA, the CDR3 is TGTGCCAGCAGCCAAGATTCGGGCGGGCGGGAGACCCAGTACTTC. It yields the protein CASSQDSGGRETQYF.

The V call is TRBV12-3 or TRBV12-4, the J call TRBJ2-1, with D possibly being TRBD1 (5 bases). This CDR3 is 12 amino acids long. V was cut by 3 bases and J by 7 bases, with 7 bases left in between. DNA for the CDR3: TGTGCCAGCAGTTTCAGGGTTAATGAGCAGTTCTTC. This encodes CASSFRVNEQFF.

V usage is TRBV6-1 and J usage is TRBJ2-4; D perhaps matches TRBD1 (6 bases). The germline gives CDR1 MNHNS, CDR2 SASEGT. V was pared by 3 bases and J by 0 bases, with 24 bases between. CDR3 length: 20 residues. The CDR3 spells CASSEDPRDITTLAKNIQYF. The CDR3, as DNA: TGTGCCAGCAGTGAGGACCCCAGGGACATAACTACCTTAGCCAAAAACATTCAGTACTTC.

This clonotype was detected only a few times. The chain recombines TRBV27 with TRBJ2-5; 9 positions agree with TRBD2. The CDR3 has 14 residues. Germline assignment: CDR1 MNHEY and CDR2 SMNVEV (reference sequence). Trimming at V came to 2 bases and at J to 6 bases, leaving 4 bases not matched to a gene. The CDR3 loop is CASSLSGRTKTQYF. The CDR3 DNA follows: TGTGCCAGCAGTTTAAGCGGGAGGACAAAGACCCAGTACTTC.

V usage is TRBV4-2 and J usage is TRBJ2-1, with 7 bases fitting TRBD1. Germline V gives CDR1 LGHNA, CDR2 YNFKEQ. This CDR3 contains 15 residues. V lost 6 bases to trimming and J lost 6 bases; unmatched junction nucleotides: 11. DNA for the CDR3: TGTGCCAGCAGTCCCACAGGGGCCCGTGGCAATGAGCAGTTCTTC. Its translation is CASSPTGARGNEQFF.

In this sample, this clonotype turned up a few times. The V and J genes are TRBV14 and TRBJ2-7; D assignment may be TRBD1 or TRBD2 (6 bases each). V was clipped by 0 bases and J by 7 bases, with 19 bases between them. The CDR3 is made up of 16 amino acids. From germline, CDR1 is SGHDN and CDR2 FVKESK. CDR3 protein: CASSQDPGAGSNEQYF. The CDR3 DNA reads TGTGCCAGCAGCCAAGATCCAGGGGCGGGAAGCAATGAGCAGTACTTC.

As to this clonotype: One base away lies a much larger clone, so this may be a sequencing read error. The V and J genes are TRBV12-3 or TRBV12-4 and TRBJ2-5; no definite D call. V lost 6 bases and J 5 bases, leaving 16 bases between the germline ends. CDR3 length equals 14 residues. CDR3 nucleotide sequence: TGTGCCAGCAGGCCTGAGACCGTGATGGAGACCCAGTACTTC. It specifies CASRPETVMETQYF.

For this clonotype: This may be a read error: a much more frequent sequence differs by one nucleotide. The V call is TRBV5-1, the J call TRBJ1-5, with D uncertain. CDR1 SGHRS and CDR2 YFSETQ come from the germline V gene. This CDR3 spans 15 amino acids. DNA for the CDR3: TGCGCCAACAGCATTGGAGGTGGTAGCAATCAGCCCCAGCATTTT. Protein: CANSIGGGSNQPQHF.

Only a few counts were recorded for this clonotype. The CDR3 loop reads CANHPGGVYNEQFF. DNA of the CDR3: TGTGCCAACCACCCGGGGGGGGTCTACAATGAGCAGTTCTTC. This chain uses TRBV27 with TRBJ2-1; 8 bases are a match to TRBD2. The CDR3 loop spans 14 amino acids. Trimming cost V 10 bases and J 3 bases; bases outside gene matches: 8. CDR1 MNHEY and CDR2 SMNVEV come from the germline V gene (reference sequence).

The chain recombines TRBV14 with TRBJ2-7; the match to TRBD1 covers 10 bases. CDR1 is SGHDN and CDR2 is FVKESK in the germline V gene. Trimming removed 3 bases from V and 7 bases from J; junction bases left unmatched: 9. The CDR3 totals 15 residues. The CDR3 reads CASSQSRDRGNEQYF. CDR3 in DNA: TGTGCCAGCAGCCAGAGCCGGGACAGGGGCAATGAGCAGTACTTC.

There are a few counts of this clonotype. The chain couples TRBV4-2 to TRBJ2-7; 9 nucleotides agree with TRBD1. Trimming took 2 bases from V and 6 from J; bases not matched to a gene: 8. This CDR3 region has 15 residues. Germline values: CDR1 LGHNA, CDR2 YNFKEQ. CDR3 DNA sequence: TGTGCCAGCAGCCAACGACGGACAGGGGCGCGCGAGCAGTACTTC. Translated: CASSQRRTGAREQYF.

The gene calls are TRBV9 and TRBJ2-3, with TRBD2 matching over 9 bases. This CDR3 has 16 residues. CDR1 and CDR2 from the germline V gene are SGDLS and YYNGEE. Trimming cost V 3 bases and J 2 bases; bases outside gene matches: 7. CDR3 protein: CASSANLAGNTDTQYF. The CDR3 nucleotides are TGTGCCAGCAGCGCCAACCTAGCGGGGAACACAGATACGCAGTATTTT.

The V call is TRBV20-1, the J call TRBJ1-1; the D is unclear. Germline V gene lookup returns CDR1 DFQATT and CDR2 SNEGSKA (reference sequence). The CDR3 sequence is 17 residues long. Deletions cut 2 bases from V and 0 bases from J, with 19 bases between. DNA for the CDR3: TGCAGTGCTAGAAAGTCGGTCGGGAAATCTATGAACACTGAAGCTTTCTTT. Amino acid sequence: CSARKSVGKSMNTEAFF.